These 30 T cell receptor beta chains originate from one sample sequenced in a study of response to subunit inactivated influenza vaccine. TCRdb re-analysed the RT-PCR reads in MiXCR, keeping a single row per CDR3 protein. This table holds approximately 530,000 distinct CDR3 sequences, less than 8% found once. The sample consisted of PBMCs from blood, taken about 23 months after vaccination. Every receptor here comes from a man aged 50 to 69 who received an inactivated influenza vaccine.

The V call is TRBV29-1, the J call TRBJ1-2, with D uncertain. This CDR3 comprises 14 residues. The V end was cut by 2 bases, the J end by 4 bases, with 14 bases between. From germline, CDR1 is SQVTM and CDR2 ANQGSEA. The CDR3 reads CSVENGHLGYGYTF. The DNA for the CDR3 is TGCAGCGTTGAAAACGGGCATCTGGGCTATGGCTACACCTTC. The full variable domain, in which reference TRBV29-1 and TRBJ1-2 provide the parts outside the CDR3, is SAVISQKPSRDICQRGTSLTIQCQVDSQVTMMFWYRQQPGQSLTLIATANQGSEATYESGFVIDKFPISRPNLTFSTLTVSNMSPEDSSIYLCSVENGHLGYGYTFGSGTRLTVV.

As concerns this clonotype: A much larger clone lies a single base off, so this may be a read error. The CDR3 does not end in the conserved phenylalanine or tryptophan, so this is likely a read error. Written as DNA, the CDR3 is TGCGCCAGCAGCCAATTTTGGGGGGGGCCACCGGGGGAGCTGTTTCTT. Protein sequence: CASSQFWGGPPGELFL. The rearrangement uses TRBV4-3 and TRBJ2-2; D may be TRBD2 (7 bases). CDR1 and CDR2 from the germline V gene are LGHNA and YSLEER. CDR3 size: 16 residues. V was shortened by 2 bases and J by 8 bases, with 18 bases between the two germline ends.

This clonotype was found a few times. The chain couples TRBV10-3 to TRBJ2-3; D not resolved. CDR3 length: 16 amino acids. Per germline, CDR1 ENHRY and CDR2 SYGVKD. Trimming took off 2 bases at V and 3 bases at J, with 15 bases between the two ends. CDR3 in DNA: TGTGCCATCAGTGAGCTGCTCCTAGTGGGAACAGATACGCAGTATTTT. Protein sequence: CAISELLLVGTDTQYF.

This clonotype was seen ten or more times. The CDR3 spells CATSDHTDSYEQYF. The CDR3 region has the DNA TGTGCCACCAGTGACCACACAGACAGTTACGAGCAGTACTTC. V usage is TRBV24-1 and J usage is TRBJ2-7, with a possible D match to TRBD1 (5 bases). The V gene lost 4 bases and the J gene lost 4 bases, with 13 bases spanning the gap. In germline, CDR1 is KGHDR, CDR2 SFDVKD. The CDR3 is 14 amino acids.

This clonotype was seen many times. The chain is built from TRBV29-1 and TRBJ2-7, with D unclear. Trimming removed 4 bases at V and 2 bases at J, with 12 bases between. The CDR3 has 13 residues. Germline V lookup: CDR1 SQVTM, CDR2 ANQGSEA. As DNA, the CDR3 is TGCAGCGTTGTTCAATTTCCACCCTACGAGCAGTACTTC. Protein: CSVVQFPPYEQYF.

The V call is TRBV7-2, the J call TRBJ2-5; TRBD2 matches 8 bases. CDR1 is SGHTA, CDR2 FQGNSA, per germline. This CDR3 has 13 amino acids. Losses at the gene ends were 8 bases for V and 4 bases for J; bases not matched to a gene: 6. The CDR3 reads CASVERGSETQYF. The CDR3 DNA follows: TGTGCCAGCGTGGAGCGGGGGTCAGAGACCCAGTACTTC.

This clonotype has just a few counts. V gene TRBV20-1 combines with J gene TRBJ1-5, with a possible D match to TRBD1 (6 bases). Deletions cut 5 bases from V and 6 bases from J, with 17 bases between. Germline CDR1 reads DFQATT; CDR2 reads SNEGSKA (reference sequence). The CDR3 runs 14 residues. CDR3 residues: CSAVLGAATQPQHF. CDR3 nucleotides: TGCAGTGCTGTCCTGGGGGCCGCAACTCAGCCCCAGCATTTT.

The chain carries TRBV15 and TRBJ2-7; D uncertain. Trimming took 0 bases from V and 5 from J, leaving 17 bases between them. Germline V gives CDR1 LNHNV, CDR2 YYDKDF (reference sequence). The CDR3 is 16 amino acids. In DNA form, the CDR3 reads TGTGCCACCAGCAGAGATAGCCTAAGGGTTCCCCACGAGCAGTACTTC. Translation gives CATSRDSLRVPHEQYF.

DNA of the CDR3: TGCAGCGTTGTCCTGGACAGGGGTAATGAGCAGTTCTTC. Translation gives CSVVLDRGNEQFF. The V call is TRBV29-1, the J call TRBJ2-1; TRBD1 matches 9 bases. V lost 4 bases to trimming and J lost 7 bases; unmatched junction nucleotides: 5. The CDR3 is made up of 13 amino acids. Germline CDR1 reads SQVTM; CDR2 reads ANQGSEA.

This clonotype was observed once. The chain carries TRBV7-2 and TRBJ1-5; a weak D match, TRBD1 (5 bases). Germline CDR1 SGHTA, CDR2 FQGNSA. The CDR3 loop spans 15 amino acids. V lost 4 bases and J 7 bases, leaving 17 bases between the germline ends. CDR3 loop: CASSSLAGPGQPQHF. The CDR3 coding sequence is TGTGCCAGCAGCTCCCTTGCGGGGCCGGGGCAGCCCCAGCATTTT.

This clonotype has at least ten counts. This chain joins TRBV15 and TRBJ2-2; D is uncertain. The length of the CDR3 is 16 residues. V lost 3 bases and J lost 0, with 11 bases in between. Germline values: CDR1 LNHNV, CDR2 YYDKDF (reference sequence). CDR3 nucleotides: TGTGCCACCAGCAGTCCCGGCCGGACGAACACCGGGGAGCTGTTTTTT. This gives the protein CATSSPGRTNTGELFF. Using reference TRBV15 and TRBJ2-2 for the parts outside the CDR3, the full variable domain is DAMVIQNPRYQVTQFGKPVTLSCSQTLNHNVMYWYQQKSSQAPKLLFHYYDKDFNNEADTPDNFQSRRPNTSFCFLDIRSPGLGDTAMYLCATSSPGRTNTGELFFGEGSRLTVL.

V gene TRBV29-1 combines with J gene TRBJ1-2, with D tentatively TRBD1 (6 bases). V lost 0 bases and J lost 5, with 22 bases in between. The CDR3 has 17 amino acids. Germline CDR1 and CDR2: SQVTM and ANQGSEA. The CDR3 nucleotides read TGCAGCGTTGAAGATCGAGGTTCAGGGGAGAGGGCGTATGGCTACACCTTC. It is translated as CSVEDRGSGERAYGYTF.

The sample holds many counts of this clonotype. The chain couples TRBV3-1 to TRBJ2-1, with 9 nucleotides matching TRBD2. The germline gives CDR1 LGHDT, CDR2 YNNKEL (reference sequence). V was pared by 4 bases and J by 5 bases, with 3 bases of the junction left unmatched. The CDR3 spans 14 residues. CDR3 in DNA: TGTGCCAGCAGCCGGGGACTAGCAGACAATGAGCAGTTCTTC. Translated: CASSRGLADNEQFF.

This clonotype was seen ten or more times. The rearrangement links TRBV5-1 to TRBJ1-5; D might be TRBD1 (6 bases). This CDR3 comprises 14 residues. Per germline, CDR1 SGHRS and CDR2 YFSETQ. The V gene lost 2 bases and the J gene lost 6 bases, with 12 bases spanning the gap. The CDR3 sequence: CASSFEAGVQPQHF. CDR3 DNA: TGCGCCAGCAGCTTCGAGGCAGGGGTTCAGCCCCAGCATTTT.

This clonotype has a count of ten or more. This sequence joins TRBV12-3 or TRBV12-4 and TRBJ2-5; D gene unclear. Trimming removed 1 base at V and 7 bases at J, with 7 bases between. This CDR3 comprises 12 residues. The CDR3 spells CASSLVLGTQYF. CDR3 DNA sequence: TGTGCCAGCAGTTTAGTACTGGGGACCCAGTACTTC.

This rearrangement joins TRBV12-3 or TRBV12-4 to TRBJ2-3; 7 positions match TRBD2. The CDR3 totals 16 residues. V dropped 5 bases and J dropped 2; count of bases not matched to a gene: 10. The CDR3 sequence is CASSPTERGVTDTQYF. The CDR3 DNA follows: TGTGCCAGCAGTCCTACGGAGCGGGGAGTCACAGATACGCAGTATTTT.

This clonotype appeared a few times. J is TRBJ2-1 and V is TRBV6-2 or TRBV6-3; 11 bases map to TRBD2. Germline-derived CDR1 and CDR2 are MNHEY and SVGEGT. The CDR3 totals 15 residues. The J segment lost 4 bases and the V segment lost 5 bases, leaving 4 bases of the junction unmatched. The CDR3 nucleotides are TGTGCCAGCAGTAAGGGACTAGCGGCATACAATGAGCAGTTCTTC. It specifies CASSKGLAAYNEQFF.

This clonotype was observed many times. The chain links TRBV11-2 to TRBJ2-1; 9 bases align to TRBD2. CDR3 length: 15 residues. With 1 base clipped from V and 5 bases from J, the junction kept 3 bases outside the gene matches. Germline-derived CDR1 and CDR2 are SGHAT and FQNNGV. The chain's CDR3 is CASSLVAGVNNEQFF. CDR3 coding DNA: TGTGCCAGCAGCTTAGTAGCGGGAGTCAACAATGAGCAGTTCTTC.

The chain carries TRBV7-8 and TRBJ1-2, with 10 bases aligning to TRBD1. The V segment lost 5 bases and the J segment 3 bases; nucleotides outside the gene matches: 9. The CDR3 is made up of 16 amino acids. Germline V CDR1 and CDR2: SGHVS, FQNEAQ. The CDR3 is CASSLTTGGRDYGYTF. The CDR3 bases are TGTGCCAGCAGCCTCACGACAGGGGGCCGTGACTATGGCTACACCTTC.

The CDR3, as DNA: TGCAGTGCTAGAGATCTCAGGACCCTTCCATCCTATGGCTACACCTTC. It is translated as CSARDLRTLPSYGYTF. The chain has TRBV20-1 and TRBJ1-2, with D unresolved. CDR3 size: 16 residues. The V and J ends lost 0 bases and 4 bases respectively, with 18 bases between them. Germline-derived CDR1 and CDR2 are DFQATT and SNEGSKA (reference sequence).

In this sample, this clonotype turned up many times. The gene calls are TRBV5-5 and TRBJ2-1; 11 bases line up with TRBD2. CDR3 size: 16 residues. Unmatched junction bases numbered 2, after V lost 0 bases and J lost 3 bases. Germline V gives CDR1 SGHKS, CDR2 YYEKEE (reference sequence). The CDR3 spells CASSLEGTSGYNEQFF. The CDR3, as DNA: TGTGCCAGCAGCTTGGAAGGGACTAGCGGCTACAATGAGCAGTTCTTC.

In this sample, this clonotype turned up a few times. The chain is built from TRBV4-1 and TRBJ2-1, with 8 nucleotides matching TRBD1. CDR1 is MGHRA and CDR2 is YSYEKL in the germline V gene. The CDR3 covers 15 residues. V was pared by 1 base and J by 4 bases, with 3 bases of the junction left unmatched. CDR3 residues: CASSQGTGQYNEQFF. The CDR3 bases are TGCGCCAGCAGCCAAGGGACAGGGCAGTACAATGAGCAGTTCTTC.

V is TRBV18 and J is TRBJ2-1, with 7 bases that match TRBD2. Germline V gives CDR1 KGHSH, CDR2 LQKENI. After removal of 3 bases from V and 10 bases from J, the junction contained 6 bases not matched to a gene. This CDR3 has 13 amino acids. The CDR3 nucleotides read TGTGCCAGCTCACCGAACGCGGGGGACGAGCAGTTCTTC. This codes for CASSPNAGDEQFF.

A note on this clonotype: A read error is possible here, since a much larger clone lies one base away. The J gene is TRBJ2-6, the V gene TRBV5-1, with a possible D match to TRBD1 (5 bases). Germline CDR1 reads SGHRS; CDR2 reads YFSETQ. CDR3 length equals 16 residues. The CDR3 loop is CASSYTASSGAKVLTF. Written as DNA, the CDR3 is TGCGCCAGCAGCTACACAGCCAGCTCTGGGGCCAAAGTCCTGACTTTC.

This clonotype has ten or more counts. This chain connects TRBV7-9 to TRBJ2-1, with 8 bases identical to TRBD1. The CDR3 is 11 amino acids. Germline V gene sequence: CDR1 SEHNR, CDR2 FQNEAQ (reference sequence). V shed 4 bases and J 15 bases; nucleotides not matched to a gene: 5. This CDR3 is CASSSSGGPFF. In nucleotides, the CDR3 is TGTGCCAGCAGCTCCTCAGGGGGCCCGTTCTTC.

The chain couples TRBV5-6 to TRBJ2-1; TRBD2 matches at 7 bases. V trimming: 3 bases; J trimming: 5 bases; junction bases outside the gene matches: 8. CDR3 length: 15 residues. CDR1 SGHDT and CDR2 YYEEEE come from the germline V gene. CDR3 sequence: CASSWGPGLNNEQFF. As DNA, the CDR3 is TGTGCCAGCAGCTGGGGCCCGGGACTAAACAATGAGCAGTTCTTC.

This clonotype was observed a few times. This chain connects TRBV6-2 or TRBV6-3 to TRBJ2-5; D perhaps matches TRBD2 (5 bases). Germline CDR1 reads MNHEY; CDR2 reads SVGEGT. Trimming pared 9 bases from V and 5 bases from J, leaving 10 bases between. This CDR3 comprises 11 residues. The CDR3 loop is CASGGGETQYF. The CDR3 DNA is TGTGCCAGTGGCGGCGGGGAGACCCAGTACTTC.

This clonotype was observed at least ten times. The V gene is TRBV20-1, the J gene TRBJ2-1; D gene ambiguous. Looked up from germline, CDR1 is DFQATT and CDR2 is SNEGSKA (reference sequence). This CDR3 is 14 amino acids long. V was cut by 2 bases and J by 3 bases, with 11 bases left in between. The CDR3 DNA follows: TGCAGTGCTAGAATGCAGGCTAGCTACAATGAGCAGTTCTTC. Its protein is CSARMQASYNEQFF.

This clonotype was counted only a few times. The chain couples TRBV7-9 to TRBJ2-7; weak D call: TRBD1 (5 bases). V lost 3 bases and J 6 bases, leaving 15 bases between the germline ends. CDR3 length equals 14 residues. Germline V lookup: CDR1 SEHNR, CDR2 FQNEAQ (reference sequence). The CDR3 spells CASSLGQAFSEQYF. The CDR3 bases are TGTGCCAGCAGCTTGGGGCAGGCTTTTAGCGAGCAGTACTTC.

The rearrangement uses TRBV5-1 and TRBJ1-1; D is perhaps TRBD1 (5 bases). Per germline, CDR1 SGHRS and CDR2 YFSETQ. The CDR3 sequence is 13 residues long. Trimming pared 5 bases from V and 4 bases from J, leaving 12 bases between. CDR3 sequence: CASRGVGVTEAFF. The DNA for the CDR3 is TGCGCCAGCAGAGGTGTGGGGGTCACTGAAGCTTTCTTT.